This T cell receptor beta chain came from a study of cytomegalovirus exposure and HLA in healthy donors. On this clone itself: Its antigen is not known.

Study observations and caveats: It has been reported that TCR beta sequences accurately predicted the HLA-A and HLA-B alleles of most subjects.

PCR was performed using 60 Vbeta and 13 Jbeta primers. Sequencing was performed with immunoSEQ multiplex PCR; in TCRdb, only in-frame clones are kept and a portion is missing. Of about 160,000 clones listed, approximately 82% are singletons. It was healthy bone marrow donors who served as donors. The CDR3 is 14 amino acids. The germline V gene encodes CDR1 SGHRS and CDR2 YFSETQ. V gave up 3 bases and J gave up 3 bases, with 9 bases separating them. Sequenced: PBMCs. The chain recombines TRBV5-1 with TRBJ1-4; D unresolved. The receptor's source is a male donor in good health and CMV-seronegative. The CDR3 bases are TGCGCCAGCAGCTCGGACTGGCCTAATGAAAAACTGTTTTTT. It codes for CASSSDWPNEKLFF.